This T cell receptor beta chain comes out of a study of TIL therapy for anti-PD-1-resistant metastatic lung cancer. The V gene's germline CDR1 is LNHDA and CDR2 SQIVND (reference sequence). CDR3 size: 14 residues. Between the trimmed V and J ends, which lost 5 bases and 2 bases, there was a span of 13 bases. Time point specified: pre-treatment sample, taken before nivolumab and TIL therapy. Tumor tissue came from excised metastases, mostly pleural nodules or supraclavicular lymph nodes. Adults with stage 4 NSCLC were enrolled in a phase I trial. The libraries were made with immunoSEQ v3. The data were produced by immunoSEQ multiplex PCR, yet TCRdb's version contains in-frame clones alone and is incomplete. The sample includes some 90,000 clones, around 71% of them seen just once.

The chain recombines TRBV19 with TRBJ2-7; the D gene is possibly TRBD1 (6 bases). Sequencing was performed on tumor tissue, taken at baseline. The source is a person between 25 and 79 years old with non-small cell lung cancer. Here the CDR3 DNA reads TGTGCCAGTAGTTCGCAGGGGCCCCCCTACGAGCAGTACTTC. Amino acids: CASSSQGPPYEQYF. Using reference TRBV19 and TRBJ2-7 for the parts outside the CDR3, the full variable domain is DGGITQSPKYLFRKEGQNVTLSCEQNLNHDAMYWYRQDPGQGLRLIYYSQIVNDFQKGDIAEGYSVSREKKESFPLTVTSAQKNPTAFYLCASSSQGPPYEQYFGPGTRLTVT.